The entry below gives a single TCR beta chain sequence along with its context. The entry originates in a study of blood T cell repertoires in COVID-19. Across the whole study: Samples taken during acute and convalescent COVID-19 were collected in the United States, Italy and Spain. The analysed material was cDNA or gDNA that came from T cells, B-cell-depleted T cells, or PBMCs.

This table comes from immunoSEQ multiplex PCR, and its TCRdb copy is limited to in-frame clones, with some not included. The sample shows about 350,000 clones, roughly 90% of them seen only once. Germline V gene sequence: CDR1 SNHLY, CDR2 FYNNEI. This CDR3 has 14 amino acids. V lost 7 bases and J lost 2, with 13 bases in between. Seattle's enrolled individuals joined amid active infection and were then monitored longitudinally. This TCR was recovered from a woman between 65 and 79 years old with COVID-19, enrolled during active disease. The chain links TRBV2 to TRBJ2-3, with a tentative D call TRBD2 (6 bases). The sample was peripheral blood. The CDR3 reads CASILGGATDTQYF. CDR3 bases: TGTGCCAGCATACTTGGCGGGGCCACAGATACGCAGTATTTT. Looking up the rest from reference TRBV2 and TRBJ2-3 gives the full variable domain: EPEVTQTPSHQVTQMGQEVILRCVPISNHLYFYWYRQILGQKVEFLVSFYNNEISEKSEIFDDQFSVERPDGSNFTLKIRSTKLEDSAMYFCASILGGATDTQYFGPGTRLTVL.